Listed below are T cell receptor beta chains from one sample, sequenced in a study of blood T cell repertoires in COVID-19. Generated by immunoSEQ multiplex PCR, the TCRdb table keeps only in-frame clones and is missing some. The repertoire includes about 230,000 clones, 80% to 90% of them detected once, and over 0.95% sits in the top ten. Sequencing was carried out using peripheral blood. All receptors derive from a man aged 35-49 years with acute or convalescent COVID-19. CDR3s include the opening cysteine and the closing phenylalanine or tryptophan. Each record gives: J gene, V gene, clone size, D gene, CDR3 DNA, CDR3 protein. The D gene is left open where the match is weak. Clone size is given for some rows only: seen once, a few or many times, or a class if the clone is expanded.

>TRBJ1-1|TRBV29-1|NA|NA
TGCAGCGTTGCCCAGTTTGCCACTGAAGCTTTCTTT
CSVAQFATEAFF
>TRBJ2-3|TRBV5-1|NA|TRBD2
TGCGCCAGCAGCTTGCGGTTCAGCGGGGGAGCAGATACGCAGTATTTT
CASSLRFSGGADTQYF
>TRBJ1-4|TRBV18|NA|NA
TGTGCCAGCTCACCCCGAGGCGTCTCCGGAAAACTGTTTTTT
CASSPRGVSGKLFF
>TRBJ1-2|TRBV2|NA|NA
TGTGCCAGCAGGATAGATTATGGCTACACCTTC
CASRIDYGYTF
>TRBJ2-3|TRBV30|NA|TRBD1
TGTGCCTGGAGCGCATTCACAGGGGAGAGGGCAGATACGCAGTATTTT
CAWSAFTGERADTQYF
>TRBJ2-5|TRBV7-2|NA|NA
TGTGCCAGCAGCTTAGGAGGGGGACGCGCACAAGAGACCCAGTACTTC
CASSLGGGRAQETQYF
>TRBJ1-5|TRBV19|NA|NA
TGTGCCAGTAGTATTGTAGGGAGCCAGCCCCAGCATTTT
CASSIVGSQPQHF
>TRBJ1-1|TRBV5-1|NA|NA
TGCGCCAGCAGCTCCCAGTCTACTGAAGCTTTCTTT
CASSSQSTEAFF
>TRBJ2-1|TRBV4-2|many|TRBD2
TGTGCCAGCAGCCAAGCTACTAGCGGGGCGTACAATGAGCAGTTCTTC
CASSQATSGAYNEQFF
>TRBJ1-1|TRBV10-3|NA|TRBD1
TGTGCCATCAGACCTCAGGGGGCGCCCACTGAAGCTTTCTTT
CAIRPQGAPTEAFF
>TRBJ2-7|TRBV2|once|TRBD2
TGTGCCAGCGGACTAGCTAGGGGATTCGAGCAGTACTTC
CASGLARGFEQYF
>TRBJ2-5|TRBV27|NA|NA
TGTGCCAGCAGTTCCACGGGGGGCAGCCAAGAGACCCAGTACTTC
CASSSTGGSQETQYF
>TRBJ1-3|TRBV6-5|NA|NA
TGTGCCAGCAGCCCAGGGACATCTGGAAACACCATATATTTT
CASSPGTSGNTIYF
>TRBJ1-4|TRBV4-1|NA|NA
TGCGCCAGCAGCCAATTTAGGGGCGAAAAACTGTTTTTT
CASSQFRGEKLFF
>TRBJ2-7|TRBV11-2|NA|NA
TGTGCCAGCAGCCCGACAAGTGGCGAGCAGTACTTC
CASSPTSGEQYF